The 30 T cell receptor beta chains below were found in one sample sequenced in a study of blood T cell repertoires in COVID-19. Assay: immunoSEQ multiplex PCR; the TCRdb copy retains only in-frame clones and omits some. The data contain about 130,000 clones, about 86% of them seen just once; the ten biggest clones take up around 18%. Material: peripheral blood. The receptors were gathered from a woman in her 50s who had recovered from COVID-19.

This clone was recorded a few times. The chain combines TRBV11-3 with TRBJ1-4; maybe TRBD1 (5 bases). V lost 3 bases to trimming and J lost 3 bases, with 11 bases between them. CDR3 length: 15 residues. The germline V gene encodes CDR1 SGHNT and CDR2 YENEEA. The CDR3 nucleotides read TGTGCCAGCAGCTTGATGGGGCTGGCTAATGAAAAACTGTTTTTT. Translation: CASSLMGLANEKLFF. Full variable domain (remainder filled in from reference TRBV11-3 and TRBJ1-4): EAGVVQSPRYKIIEKKQPVAFWCNPISGHNTLYWYLQNLGQGPELLIRYENEEAVDDSQLPKDRFSAERLKGVDSTLKIQPAELGDSAVYLCASSLMGLANEKLFFGSGTQLSVL.

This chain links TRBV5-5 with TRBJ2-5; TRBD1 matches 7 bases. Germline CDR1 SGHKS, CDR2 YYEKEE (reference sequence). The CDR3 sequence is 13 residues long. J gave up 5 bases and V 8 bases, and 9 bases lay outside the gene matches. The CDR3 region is CASLTGLRETQYF. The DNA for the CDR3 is TGTGCCAGTCTGACAGGGCTCAGGGAGACCCAGTACTTC.

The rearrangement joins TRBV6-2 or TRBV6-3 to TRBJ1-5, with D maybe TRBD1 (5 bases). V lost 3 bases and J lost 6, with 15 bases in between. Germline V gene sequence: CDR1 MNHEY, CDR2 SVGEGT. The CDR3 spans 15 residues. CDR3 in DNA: TGTGCCAGCAGTTATCAGGGCGCGGTTGGTCAGCCCCAGCATTTT. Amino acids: CASSYQGAVGQPQHF.

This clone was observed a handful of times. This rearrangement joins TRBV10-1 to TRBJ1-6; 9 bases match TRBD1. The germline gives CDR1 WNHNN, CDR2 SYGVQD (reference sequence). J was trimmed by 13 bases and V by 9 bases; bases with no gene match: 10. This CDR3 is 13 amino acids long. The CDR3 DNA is TGCGCCAGAACCGGGACAGGGAGAGATCCCCTCCACTTT. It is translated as CARTGTGRDPLHF.

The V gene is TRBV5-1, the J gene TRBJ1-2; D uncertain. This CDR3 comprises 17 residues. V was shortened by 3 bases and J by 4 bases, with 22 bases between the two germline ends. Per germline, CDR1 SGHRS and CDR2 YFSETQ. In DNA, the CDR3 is TGCGCCAGCAGCTCTACGGGATCCAAACTGGAGGGCTATGGCTACACCTTC. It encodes CASSSTGSKLEGYGYTF.

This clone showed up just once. Here the CDR3 DNA reads TGTGCCAGCAGTTCCCGACAGGGTGGGTATGGCTACACCTTC. It yields the protein CASSSRQGGYGYTF. The V gene is TRBV27, the J gene TRBJ1-2, with 7 bases fitting TRBD1. Germline V gene lookup returns CDR1 MNHEY and CDR2 SMNVEV (reference sequence). Trimming at V came to 4 bases and at J to 5 bases, leaving 7 bases not matched to a gene. CDR3 length: 14 amino acids.

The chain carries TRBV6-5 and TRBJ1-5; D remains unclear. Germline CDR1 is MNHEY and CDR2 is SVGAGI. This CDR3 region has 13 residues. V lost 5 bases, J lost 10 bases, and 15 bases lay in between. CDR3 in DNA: TGTGCCAGCAGTAGTGTTGTGGGAGGTCCCCAGCATTTT. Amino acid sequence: CASSSVVGGPQHF.

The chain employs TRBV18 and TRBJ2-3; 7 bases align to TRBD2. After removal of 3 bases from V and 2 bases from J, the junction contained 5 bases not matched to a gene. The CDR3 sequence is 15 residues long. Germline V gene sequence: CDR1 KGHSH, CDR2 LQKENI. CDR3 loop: CASSPLGTNTDTQYF. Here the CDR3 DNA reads TGTGCCAGCTCACCTCTTGGGACTAACACAGATACGCAGTATTTT.

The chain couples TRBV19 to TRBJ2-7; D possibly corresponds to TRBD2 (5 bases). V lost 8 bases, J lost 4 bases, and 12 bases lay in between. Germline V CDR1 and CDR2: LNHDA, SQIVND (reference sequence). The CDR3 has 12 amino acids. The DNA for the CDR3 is TGTGCCAGTGGAATTCCGGGGTACGAGCAGTACTTC. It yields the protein CASGIPGYEQYF.

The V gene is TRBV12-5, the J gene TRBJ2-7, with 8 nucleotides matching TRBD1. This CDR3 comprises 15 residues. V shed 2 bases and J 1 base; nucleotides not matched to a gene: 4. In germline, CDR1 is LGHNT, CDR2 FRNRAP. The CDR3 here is CASGLSGTGSYEQYF. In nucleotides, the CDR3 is TGTGCTAGTGGTTTGTCTGGGACAGGATCCTACGAGCAGTACTTC.

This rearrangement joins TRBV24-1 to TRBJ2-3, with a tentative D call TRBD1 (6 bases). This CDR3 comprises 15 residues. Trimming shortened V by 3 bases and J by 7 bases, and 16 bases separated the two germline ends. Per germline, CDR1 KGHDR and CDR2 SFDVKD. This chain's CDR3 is CATSDGATGGNTQYF. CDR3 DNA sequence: TGTGCCACCAGTGATGGCGCGACAGGTGGAAATACGCAGTATTTT.

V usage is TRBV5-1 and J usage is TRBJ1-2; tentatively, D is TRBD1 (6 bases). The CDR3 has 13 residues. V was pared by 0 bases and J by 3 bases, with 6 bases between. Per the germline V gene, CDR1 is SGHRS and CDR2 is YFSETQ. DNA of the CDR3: TGCGCCAGCAGCTTGGCAGGGGACTATGGCTACACCTTC. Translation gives CASSLAGDYGYTF.

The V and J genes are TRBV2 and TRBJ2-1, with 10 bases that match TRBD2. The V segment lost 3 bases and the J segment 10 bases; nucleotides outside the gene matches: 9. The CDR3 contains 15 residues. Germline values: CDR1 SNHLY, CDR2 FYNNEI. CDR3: CASSDERGGLREQFF. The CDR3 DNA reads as TGTGCCAGCAGTGATGAGCGGGGGGGCCTCCGGGAGCAGTTCTTC.

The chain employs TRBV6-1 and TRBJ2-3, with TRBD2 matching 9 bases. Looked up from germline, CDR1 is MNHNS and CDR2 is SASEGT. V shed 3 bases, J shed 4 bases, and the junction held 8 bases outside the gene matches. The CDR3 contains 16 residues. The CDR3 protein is CASSEASGVGSDTQYF. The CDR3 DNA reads TGTGCCAGCAGTGAGGCTAGCGGGGTTGGGTCAGATACGCAGTATTTT.

The CDR3 protein is CASSPPGQGTSANYGYTF. The CDR3 region has the DNA TGTGCCAGCAGTCCACCGGGGCAGGGGACGTCCGCTAACTATGGCTACACCTTC. The gene calls are TRBV28 and TRBJ1-2; TRBD1 is a possible D gene (6 bases). The CDR3 runs 18 residues. V dropped 5 bases and J dropped 0 bases, with 22 bases sitting between them. CDR1 and CDR2 from the germline V gene are MDHEN and SYDVKM.

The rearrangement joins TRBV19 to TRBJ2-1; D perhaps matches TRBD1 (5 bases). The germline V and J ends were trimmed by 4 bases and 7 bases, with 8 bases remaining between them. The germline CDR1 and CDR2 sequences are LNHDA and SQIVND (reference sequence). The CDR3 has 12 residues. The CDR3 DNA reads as TGTGCCAGTAGTAATTCAGGGAATGAGCAGTTCTTC. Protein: CASSNSGNEQFF.

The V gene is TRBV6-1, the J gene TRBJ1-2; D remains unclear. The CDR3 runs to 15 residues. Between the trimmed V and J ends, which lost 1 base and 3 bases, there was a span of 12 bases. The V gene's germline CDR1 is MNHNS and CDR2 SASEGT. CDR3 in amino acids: CASSEGPRMDYGYTF. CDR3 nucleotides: TGTGCCAGCAGTGAAGGGCCTCGAATGGACTATGGCTACACCTTC.

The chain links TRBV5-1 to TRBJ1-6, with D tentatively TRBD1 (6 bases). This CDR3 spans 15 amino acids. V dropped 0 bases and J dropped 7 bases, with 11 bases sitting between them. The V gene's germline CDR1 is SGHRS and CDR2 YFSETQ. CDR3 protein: CASSLDRAVNSPLHF. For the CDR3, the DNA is TGCGCCAGCAGCTTGGACAGGGCCGTGAATTCACCCCTCCACTTT.

Here the CDR3 DNA reads TGCGCCAGCAGCCTGGACAGGGGAAATCTTCTCGTGGGAAACACCATATATTTT. It yields the protein CASSLDRGNLLVGNTIYF. V is TRBV4-1 and J is TRBJ1-3, with 9 bases fitting TRBD1. The germline CDR1 and CDR2 sequences are MGHRA and YSYEKL. The CDR3 is 18 amino acids. V was clipped by 4 bases and J by 4 bases; unmatched bases: 14.

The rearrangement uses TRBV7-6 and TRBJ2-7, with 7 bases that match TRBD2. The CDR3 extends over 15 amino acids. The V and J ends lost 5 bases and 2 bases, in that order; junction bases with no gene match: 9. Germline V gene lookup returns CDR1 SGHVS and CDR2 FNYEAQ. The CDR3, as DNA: TGTGCCAGCAGCCTGAGGGGAGGGGAACCCTACGAGCAGTACTTC. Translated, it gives CASSLRGGEPYEQYF.

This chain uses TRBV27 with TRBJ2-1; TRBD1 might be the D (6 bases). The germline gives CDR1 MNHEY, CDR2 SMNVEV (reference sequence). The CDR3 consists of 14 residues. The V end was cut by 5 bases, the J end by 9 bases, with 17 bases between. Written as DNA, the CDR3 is TGTGCCAGCAGTCGTAGACAGGTTCCCAGTGAGCAGTTCTTC. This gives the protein CASSRRQVPSEQFF.

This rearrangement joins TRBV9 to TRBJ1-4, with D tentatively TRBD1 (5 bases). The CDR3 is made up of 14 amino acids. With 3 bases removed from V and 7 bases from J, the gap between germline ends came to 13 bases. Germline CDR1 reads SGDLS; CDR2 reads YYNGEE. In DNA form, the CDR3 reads TGTGCCAGCAGCGCCAGGGCTGAGAGTGAAAAACTGTTTTTT. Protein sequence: CASSARAESEKLFF.

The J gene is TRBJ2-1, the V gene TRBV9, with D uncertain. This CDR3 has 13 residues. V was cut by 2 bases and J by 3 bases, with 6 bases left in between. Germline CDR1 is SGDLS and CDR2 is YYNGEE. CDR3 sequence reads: CASSVGSYNEQFF. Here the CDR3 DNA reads TGTGCCAGCAGCGTTGGCAGCTACAATGAGCAGTTCTTC.

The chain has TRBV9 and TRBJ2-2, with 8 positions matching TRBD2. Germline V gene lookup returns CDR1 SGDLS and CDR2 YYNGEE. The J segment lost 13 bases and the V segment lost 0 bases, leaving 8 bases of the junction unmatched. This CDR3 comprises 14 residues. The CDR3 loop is CASSVEAPGGRLFF. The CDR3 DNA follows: TGTGCCAGCAGCGTAGAAGCCCCGGGGGGGAGGCTGTTTTTT.

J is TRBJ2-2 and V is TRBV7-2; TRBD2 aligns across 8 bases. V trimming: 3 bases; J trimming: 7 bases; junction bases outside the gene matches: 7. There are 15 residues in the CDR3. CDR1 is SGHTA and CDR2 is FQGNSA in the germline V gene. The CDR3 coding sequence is TGTGCCAGCAGCTTTAAAGCGGGAGCGGTCGGGGAGCTGTTTTTT. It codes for CASSFKAGAVGELFF.

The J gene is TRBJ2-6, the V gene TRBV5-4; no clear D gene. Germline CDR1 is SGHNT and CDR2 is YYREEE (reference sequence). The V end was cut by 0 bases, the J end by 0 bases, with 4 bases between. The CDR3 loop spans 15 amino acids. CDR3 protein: CASSLDLSGANVLTF. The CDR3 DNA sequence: TGTGCCAGCAGCTTGGATCTCTCTGGGGCCAACGTCCTGACTTTC.

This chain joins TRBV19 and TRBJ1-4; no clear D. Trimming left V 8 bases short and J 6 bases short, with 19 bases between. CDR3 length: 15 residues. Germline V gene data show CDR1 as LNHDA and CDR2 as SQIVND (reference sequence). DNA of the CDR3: TGTGCCAGTGGTCGGGAACTAAGGGAGGATGAAAAACTGTTTTTT. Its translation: CASGRELREDEKLFF.

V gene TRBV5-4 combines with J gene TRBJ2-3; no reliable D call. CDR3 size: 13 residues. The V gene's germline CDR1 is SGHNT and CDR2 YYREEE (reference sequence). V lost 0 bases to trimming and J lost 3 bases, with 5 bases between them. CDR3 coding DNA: TGTGCCAGCAGCTTGGACAGAACAGATACGCAGTATTTT. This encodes CASSLDRTDTQYF.

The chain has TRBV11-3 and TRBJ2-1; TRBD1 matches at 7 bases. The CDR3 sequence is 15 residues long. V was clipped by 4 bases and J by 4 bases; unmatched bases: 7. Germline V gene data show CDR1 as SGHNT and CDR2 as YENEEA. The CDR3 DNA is TGTGCCAGCAGCTCGTCGGGACAGTCATACAATGAGCAGTTCTTC. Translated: CASSSSGQSYNEQFF.

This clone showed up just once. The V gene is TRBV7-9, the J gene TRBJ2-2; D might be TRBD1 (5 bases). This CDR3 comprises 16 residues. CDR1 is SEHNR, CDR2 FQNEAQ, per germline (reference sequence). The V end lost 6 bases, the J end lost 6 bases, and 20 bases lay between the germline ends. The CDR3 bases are TGTGCCAGCAGGGATTCCCTGACAGCCAGGGCCGGGGAGCTGTTTTTT. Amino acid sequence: CASRDSLTARAGELFF.